This T cell receptor beta chain was retrieved from a study of T cell responses to AZD1222 COVID-19 vaccine. Study observations and caveats: The study found Spike-specific TCR breadth and depth rose after two AZD1222 doses. Baseline antibody screening turned up just six seropositive AZD1222 recipients.

As regards this clone: What it binds is unknown.

The length of the CDR3 is 13 residues. The germline V gene encodes CDR1 SGHTS and CDR2 YDEGEE. V was clipped by 5 bases and J by 6 bases; unmatched bases: 4. Sequenced by immunoSEQ multiplex PCR; TCRdb stores in-frame clones only, minus some. The table lists about 180,000 clones, around 90% of them singletons, with around 3% in the top ten. J is TRBJ2-1 and V is TRBV5-8; 8 nucleotides align to TRBD2. This specimen consisted of peripheral blood, obtained on day 0 of AZD1222 vaccination. The sequence was obtained from an adult in good health. This CDR3 reads CASSTGGANEQFF. CDR3 in DNA: TGTGCCAGCAGTACGGGGGGGGCCAATGAGCAGTTCTTC.